This is a list of T cell receptor beta chains from one sample in a study of response to subunit inactivated influenza vaccine. TCRdb re-derived calls from the RT-PCR reads in MiXCR, one entry per CDR3 protein. This sample has roughly 540,000 distinct CDR3 sequences; approximately 20% occur once, and the top ten carry approximately 3%. These data also featured in a second study, about T cells expressing NK-cell markers.

This specimen consisted of CD4+ T cells sorted from PBMCs, obtained 12 days after vaccination. The source of these receptors is a man aged 50 to 59 who received an inactivated influenza vaccine. The CDR3 runs from the conserved cysteine through the conserved F or W. D genes are given only for firm matches. Part of the rows lack a size; the others show once, few, many or a class for expanded clones.

TRBJ2-3,.,TRBV7-8,.,CASSSTVGTDTQYF,TGTGCCAGCAGCTCCACAGTGGGCACAGATACGCAGTATTTT
TRBJ1-2,.,TRBV27,TRBD1,CASSLRTGENYGYTF,TGTGCCAGCAGTTTACGGACAGGGGAAAACTATGGCTACACCTTC
TRBJ2-4,few,TRBV20-1,TRBD2,CSASSGRDIQYF,TGCAGTGCTAGTAGCGGGAGAGACATTCAGTACTTC
TRBJ1-1,.,TRBV5-1,.,CASSLEPGHTEAFF,TGCGCCAGCAGCTTGGAACCGGGGCACACTGAAGCTTTCTTT
TRBJ1-2,.,TRBV4-1,.,CASSQGGVGYTF,TGCGCCAGCAGCCAAGGAGGGGTTGGCTACACCTTC
TRBJ2-4,few,TRBV5-6,TRBD1,CASSLQGVRKDIQYF,TGTGCCAGCAGCTTACAGGGGGTCAGGAAGGACATTCAGTACTTC
TRBJ2-1,.,TRBV5-1,TRBD1,CASSFMTGGSNEQFF,TGCGCCAGCAGCTTTATGACAGGGGGGAGCAATGAGCAGTTCTTC
TRBJ1-1,.,TRBV7-2,.,CASRIVTEAFF,TGTGCCAGCAGGATCGTGACTGAAGCTTTCTTT
TRBJ2-3,.,TRBV11-2,TRBD2,CASSLVAGGYTDTQYF,TGTGCCAGCAGCTTAGTTGCGGGAGGATACACAGATACGCAGTATTTT
TRBJ2-2,.,TRBV5-1,.,CASSPRINTGELFF,TGCGCCAGCAGCCCCAGGATCAACACCGGGGAGCTGTTTTTT
TRBJ2-5,.,TRBV12-3/TRBV12-4,.,CASSNSGRAEWKTQYF,TGTGCCAGCAGTAACAGCGGACGGGCAGAATGGAAGACCCAGTACTTC
TRBJ2-6,.,TRBV4-1,.,CASSPSNKSPGANVLTF,TGCGCCAGCAGCCCATCAAATAAATCCCCTGGGGCCAACGTCCTGACTTTC
TRBJ2-1,many,TRBV9,TRBD2,CASSAGTSGYNEQFF,TGTGCCAGCAGCGCCGGGACTAGCGGATACAATGAGCAGTTCTTC
TRBJ2-1,few,TRBV7-2,.,CASSRGASKLGEQFF,TGTGCCAGCAGTCGGGGGGCTAGCAAGTTGGGTGAGCAGTTCTTC
TRBJ2-1,.,TRBV7-8,TRBD1,CASSSMTGDEQFF,TGTGCCAGCAGCTCCATGACAGGGGACGAGCAGTTCTTC
TRBJ1-1,few,TRBV7-2,.,CASSLERVTEAFF,TGTGCCAGCAGCTTAGAACGGGTGACTGAAGCTTTCTTT
TRBJ1-6,.,TRBV2,TRBD1,CASQDRSSYNSPLHF,TGTGCCAGCCAGGACAGGAGCTCCTATAATTCACCCCTCCACTTT
TRBJ2-1,few,TRBV3-1,.,CASNQGGNYNEQFF,TGTGCCAGCAACCAGGGGGGCAACTACAATGAGCAGTTCTTC
TRBJ2-1,once,TRBV7-2,.,CASSLSGYYNEQFF,TGTGCCAGCAGCTTGTCGGGGTACTACAATGAGCAGTTCTTC
TRBJ1-5,.,TRBV19,.,CASSGLGPQPQHF,TGTGCCAGTAGCGGTCTGGGGCCTCAGCCCCAGCATTTT
TRBJ1-5,.,TRBV5-1,TRBD1,CASSTGQGDQPQHF,TGCGCCAGCAGCACAGGGCAGGGGGACCAGCCCCAGCATTTT
TRBJ1-4,.,TRBV19,.,CASSRRSEKLFF,TGTGCCAGTAGTCGGCGATCGGAAAAACTGTTTTTT
TRBJ2-7,few,TRBV5-1,TRBD1,CASSNQHRGPRPYEQYF,TGCGCCAGCAGCAACCAACACAGGGGACCCCGACCATACGAGCAGTACTTC
TRBJ2-5,.,TRBV20-1,.,CSATTPRADQETQYF,TGCAGTGCTACAACACCCAGGGCCGACCAAGAGACCCAGTACTTC